Detailed here is one T cell receptor (beta chain). What it binds is unknown. This record comes from a study of T-cell memory formation after mild COVID-19. Study conclusions and caveats: Some responding clones appeared in pre-infection memory, suggesting cross-reactive memory joined.

This CDR3 contains 17 residues. The V gene lost 0 bases and the J gene lost 0 bases, with 15 bases spanning the gap. The germline gives CDR1 SQVTM, CDR2 ANQGSEA. From the 5' RACE reads, TCRdb called clonotypes with MiXCR, one entry per CDR3 protein. Of about 430,000 distinct CDR3 sequences listed, over 15% are singletons. The receptor's source is a man in his late teens or twenties who had mild COVID-19 (a few samples of this study predate the infection). Cell type and time point are not known. The chain has TRBV29-1 and TRBJ2-1; D is unclear. The sequenced sample was PBMCs or a T cell subset sorted from them (not recorded which). Written as DNA, the CDR3 is TGCAGCGTTGAAGAGGGCTCGCGGCAGAGCTCCTACAATGAGCAGTTCTTC. Its protein product is CSVEEGSRQSSYNEQFF.